The TCR beta chain described here comes from a study of shared clonotypes between healthy human individuals. Using immunoSEQ multiplex PCR, the repertoire was profiled, and TCRdb retains in-frame clones only, with some absent. Counted here are some 2.4 million clones, approximately 94% occurring once; the ten biggest clones make up roughly 0.39%. General study findings and limits: Non-shared clonotypes showed lower generation probabilities than clonotypes common to all four donors.

Trimming removed 2 bases at V and 2 bases at J, with 14 bases between. This CDR3 is built from 16 residues. Germline CDR1 SGHNT, CDR2 YYREEE (reference sequence). Worth noting for this clone: Its antigen is currently unknown.

The sequence was collected from a man aged 18 to 30 in good health. Some clones in this sample may be carry-over from other donors' samples. The genes are TRBV5-4 and TRBJ2-1, with unresolved D. Material: naive CD4+ T cells from PBMCs. Subset of the sample: CD45RA+ positively selected. This CDR3 reads CASSFAPPLTYNEQFF. CDR3 nucleotides: TGTGCCAGCAGCTTTGCGCCCCCCCTTACCTACAATGAGCAGTTCTTC.